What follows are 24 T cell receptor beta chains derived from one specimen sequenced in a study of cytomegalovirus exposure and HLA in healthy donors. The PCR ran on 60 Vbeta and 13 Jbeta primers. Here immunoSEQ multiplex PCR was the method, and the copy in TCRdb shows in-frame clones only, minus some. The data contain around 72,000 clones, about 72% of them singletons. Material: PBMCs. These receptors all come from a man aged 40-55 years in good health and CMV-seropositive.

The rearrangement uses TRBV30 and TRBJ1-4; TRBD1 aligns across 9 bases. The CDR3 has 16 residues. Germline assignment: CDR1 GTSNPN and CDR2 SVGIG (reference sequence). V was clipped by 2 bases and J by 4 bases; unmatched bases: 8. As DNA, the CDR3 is TGTGCCTGGAGTCCCGGGACAGGGATCCGTAATGAAAAACTGTTTTTT. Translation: CAWSPGTGIRNEKLFF.

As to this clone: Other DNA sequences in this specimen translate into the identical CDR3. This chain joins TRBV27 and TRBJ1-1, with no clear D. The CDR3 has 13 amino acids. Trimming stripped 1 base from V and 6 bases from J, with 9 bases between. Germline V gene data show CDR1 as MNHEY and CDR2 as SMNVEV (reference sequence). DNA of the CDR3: TGTGCCAGCAGTTTATACGAGGGCGCTGAAGCTTTCTTT. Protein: CASSLYEGAEAFF.

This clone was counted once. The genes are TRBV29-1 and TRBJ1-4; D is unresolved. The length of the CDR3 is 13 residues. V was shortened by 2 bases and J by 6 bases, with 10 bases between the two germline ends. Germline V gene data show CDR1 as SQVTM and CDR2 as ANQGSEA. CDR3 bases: TGCAGCGTTGAAATAGGCGGCGATGAAAAACTGTTTTTT. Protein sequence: CSVEIGGDEKLFF.

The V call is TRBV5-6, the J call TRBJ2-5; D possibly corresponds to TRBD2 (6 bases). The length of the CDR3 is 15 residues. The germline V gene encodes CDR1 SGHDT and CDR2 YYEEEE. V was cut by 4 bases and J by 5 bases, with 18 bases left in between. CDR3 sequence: CASSGEWGAGETQYF. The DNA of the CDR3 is TGTGCCAGCAGCGGAGAATGGGGCGCGGGGGAGACCCAGTACTTC.

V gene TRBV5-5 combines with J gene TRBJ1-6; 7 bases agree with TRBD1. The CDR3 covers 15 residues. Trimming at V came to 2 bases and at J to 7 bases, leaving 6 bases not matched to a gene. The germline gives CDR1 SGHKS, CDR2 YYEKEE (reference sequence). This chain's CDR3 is CASSFTRQGNSPLHF. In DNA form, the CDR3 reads TGTGCCAGCAGCTTTACCAGACAGGGAAATTCACCCCTCCACTTT.

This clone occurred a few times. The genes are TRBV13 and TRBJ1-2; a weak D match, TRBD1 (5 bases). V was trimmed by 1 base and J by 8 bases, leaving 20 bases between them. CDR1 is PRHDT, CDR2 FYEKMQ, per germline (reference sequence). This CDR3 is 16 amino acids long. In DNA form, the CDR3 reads TGTGCCAGCAGCTTAGTTTATGCGACAGCTCCTTTGGGCTACACCTTC. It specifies CASSLVYATAPLGYTF.

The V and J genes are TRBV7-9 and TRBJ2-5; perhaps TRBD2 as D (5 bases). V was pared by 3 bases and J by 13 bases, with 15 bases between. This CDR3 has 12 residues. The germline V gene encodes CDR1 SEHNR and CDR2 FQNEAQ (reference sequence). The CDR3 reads CASSLEAATRYF. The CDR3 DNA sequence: TGTGCCAGCAGCTTGGAGGCAGCGACAAGGTACTTC.

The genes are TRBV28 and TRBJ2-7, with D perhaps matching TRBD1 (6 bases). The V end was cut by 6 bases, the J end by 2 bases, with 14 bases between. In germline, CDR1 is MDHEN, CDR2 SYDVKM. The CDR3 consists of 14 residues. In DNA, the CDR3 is TGTGCCAGCAGCCCGGGACAACTCACCTACGAGCAGTACTTC. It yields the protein CASSPGQLTYEQYF.

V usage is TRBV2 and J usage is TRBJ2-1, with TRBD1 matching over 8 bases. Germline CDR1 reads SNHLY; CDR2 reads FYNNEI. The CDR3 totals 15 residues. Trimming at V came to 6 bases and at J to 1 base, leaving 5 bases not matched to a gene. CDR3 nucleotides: TGTGCCAGCAGCGTTGGACAGGGATCCTACAATGAGCAGTTCTTC. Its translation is CASSVGQGSYNEQFF.

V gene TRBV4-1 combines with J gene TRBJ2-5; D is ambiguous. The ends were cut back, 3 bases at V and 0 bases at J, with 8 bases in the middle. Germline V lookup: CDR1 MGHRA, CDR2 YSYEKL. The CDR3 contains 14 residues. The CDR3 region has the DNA TGCGCCAGCAGCCAGAATCCGGACCAAGAGACCCAGTACTTC. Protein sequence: CASSQNPDQETQYF.

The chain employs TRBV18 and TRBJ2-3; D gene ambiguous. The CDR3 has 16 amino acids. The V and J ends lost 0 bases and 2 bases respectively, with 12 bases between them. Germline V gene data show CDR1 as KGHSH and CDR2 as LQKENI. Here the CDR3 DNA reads TGTGCCAGCTCACCACCCGAGGTGGCCTCCACAGATACGCAGTATTTT. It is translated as CASSPPEVASTDTQYF.

The CDR3 loop is CASADSTDTQYF. In DNA, the CDR3 is TGCGCCAGCGCGGATAGCACAGATACGCAGTATTTT. The genes are TRBV5-1 and TRBJ2-3; D not certain. From germline, CDR1 is SGHRS and CDR2 YFSETQ. This CDR3 comprises 12 residues. Trimming shortened V by 7 bases and J by 0 bases, and 6 bases separated the two germline ends.

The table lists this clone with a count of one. The CDR3 is CASSAGDTGELFF. The DNA of the CDR3 is TGTGCCAGCAGCGCAGGGGACACCGGGGAGCTGTTTTTT. The chain employs TRBV9 and TRBJ2-2; a weak D match, TRBD1 (6 bases). This CDR3 contains 13 residues. The V end was cut by 3 bases, the J end by 3 bases, with 6 bases between. Germline V gene sequence: CDR1 SGDLS, CDR2 YYNGEE.

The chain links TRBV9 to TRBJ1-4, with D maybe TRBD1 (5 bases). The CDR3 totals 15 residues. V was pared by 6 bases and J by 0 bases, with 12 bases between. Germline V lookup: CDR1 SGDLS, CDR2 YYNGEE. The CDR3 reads CASTPRGTTNEKLFF. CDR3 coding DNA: TGTGCCAGCACCCCGCGGGGGACAACTAATGAAAAACTGTTTTTT.

This chain's CDR3 is CASSLAGDGYTF. CDR3 in DNA: TGTGCCAGCAGTTTAGCGGGAGATGGCTACACCTTC. The rearrangement links TRBV28 to TRBJ1-2, with D unresolved. V lost 2 bases to trimming and J lost 6 bases, with 7 bases between them. The germline gives CDR1 MDHEN, CDR2 SYDVKM. The CDR3 covers 12 residues.

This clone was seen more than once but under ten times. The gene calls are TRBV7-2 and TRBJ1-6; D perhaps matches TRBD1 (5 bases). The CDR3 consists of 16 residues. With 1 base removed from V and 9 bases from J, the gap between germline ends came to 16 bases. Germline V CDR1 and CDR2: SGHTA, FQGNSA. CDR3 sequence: CASSLDFGGSSSPLHF. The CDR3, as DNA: TGTGCCAGCAGCTTAGACTTCGGGGGATCCAGTTCACCCCTCCACTTT.

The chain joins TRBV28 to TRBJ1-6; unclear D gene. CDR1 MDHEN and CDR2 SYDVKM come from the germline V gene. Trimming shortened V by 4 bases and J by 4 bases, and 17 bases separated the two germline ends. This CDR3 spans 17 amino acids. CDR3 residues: CASSSSKDGPYNSPLHF. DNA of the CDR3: TGTGCCAGCAGTTCTAGCAAGGACGGACCTTATAATTCACCCCTCCACTTT. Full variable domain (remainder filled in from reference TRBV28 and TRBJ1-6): DVKVTQSSRYLVKRTGEKVFLECVQDMDHENMFWYRQDPGLGLRLIYFSYDVKMKEKGDIPEGYSVSREKKERFSLILESASTNQTSMYLCASSSSKDGPYNSPLHFGNGTRLTVT.

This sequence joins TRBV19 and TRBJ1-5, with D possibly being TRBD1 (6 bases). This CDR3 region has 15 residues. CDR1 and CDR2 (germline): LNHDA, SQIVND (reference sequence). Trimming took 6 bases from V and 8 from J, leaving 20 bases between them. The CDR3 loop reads CASSLGQTEGKPQHF. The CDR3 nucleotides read TGTGCCAGTAGCCTGGGACAAACAGAGGGAAAGCCCCAGCATTTT.

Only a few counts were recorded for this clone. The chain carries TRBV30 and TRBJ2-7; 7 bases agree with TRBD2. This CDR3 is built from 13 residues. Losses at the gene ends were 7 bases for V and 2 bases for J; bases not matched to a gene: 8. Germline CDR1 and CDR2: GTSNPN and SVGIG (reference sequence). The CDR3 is CASSAGRTYEQYF. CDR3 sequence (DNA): TGTGCCTCCTCAGCGGGGAGAACCTACGAGCAGTACTTC.

CDR3 coding DNA: TGTGCCAGCAGCAGCCTGGGAGGGACAGATACGCAGTATTTT. Translating it yields CASSSLGGTDTQYF. The chain is built from TRBV27 and TRBJ2-3, with 7 bases that match TRBD2. This CDR3 has 14 residues. V lost 6 bases and J lost 3; bases outside the gene matches: 6. Looked up from germline, CDR1 is MNHEY and CDR2 is SMNVEV (reference sequence).

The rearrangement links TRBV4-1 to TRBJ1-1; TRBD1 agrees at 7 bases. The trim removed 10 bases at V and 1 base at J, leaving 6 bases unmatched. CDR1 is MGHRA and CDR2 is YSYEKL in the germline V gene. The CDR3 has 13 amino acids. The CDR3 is CATRDSENTEAFF. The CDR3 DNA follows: TGCGCCACCCGGGACAGCGAGAACACTGAAGCTTTCTTT.

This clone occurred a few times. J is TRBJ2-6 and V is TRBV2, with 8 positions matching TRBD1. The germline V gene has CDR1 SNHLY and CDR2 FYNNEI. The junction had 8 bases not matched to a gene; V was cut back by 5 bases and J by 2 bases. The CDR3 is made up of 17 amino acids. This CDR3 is CASSSRTGSAGANVLTF. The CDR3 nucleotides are TGTGCCAGCAGTTCCCGGACAGGGTCGGCTGGGGCCAACGTCCTGACTTTC.

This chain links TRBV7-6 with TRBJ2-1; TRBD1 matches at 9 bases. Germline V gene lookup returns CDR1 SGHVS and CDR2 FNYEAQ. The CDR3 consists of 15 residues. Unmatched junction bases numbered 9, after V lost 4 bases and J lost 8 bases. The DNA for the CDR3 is TGTGCCAGCAGCTCATCAGGGACAGGGAGCTATGAGCAGTTCTTC. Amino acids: CASSSSGTGSYEQFF.

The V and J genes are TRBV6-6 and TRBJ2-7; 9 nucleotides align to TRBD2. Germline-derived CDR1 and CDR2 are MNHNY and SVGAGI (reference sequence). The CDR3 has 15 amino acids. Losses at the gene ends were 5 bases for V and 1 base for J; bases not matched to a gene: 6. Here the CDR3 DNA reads TGTGCCAGCAGTCCCCGCGGGGGGGCTTCCTACGAGCAGTACTTC. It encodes CASSPRGGASYEQYF.